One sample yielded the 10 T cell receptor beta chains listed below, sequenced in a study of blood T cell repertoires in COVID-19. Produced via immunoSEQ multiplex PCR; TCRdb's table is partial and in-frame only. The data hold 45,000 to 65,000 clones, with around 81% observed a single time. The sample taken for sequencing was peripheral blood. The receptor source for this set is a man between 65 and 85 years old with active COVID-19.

In DNA, the CDR3 is TGTGCCAGCAGCTTAGGAGGGGGCGCAGAGACCCAGTACTTC. Its translation: CASSLGGGAETQYF. The V and J genes are TRBV7-3 and TRBJ2-5; a weak D match, TRBD1 (7 bases). V lost 2 bases to trimming and J lost 4 bases, with 11 bases between them. This CDR3 has 14 residues. Germline CDR1 reads SGHTA; CDR2 reads FQGTGA.

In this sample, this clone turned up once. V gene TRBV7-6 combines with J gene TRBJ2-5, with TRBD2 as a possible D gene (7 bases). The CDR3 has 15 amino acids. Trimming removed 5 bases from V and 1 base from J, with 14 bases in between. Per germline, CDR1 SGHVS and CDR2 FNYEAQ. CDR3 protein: CASSPIGGRQETQYF. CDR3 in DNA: TGTGCCAGCAGCCCTATCGGGGGGCGCCAAGAGACCCAGTACTTC.

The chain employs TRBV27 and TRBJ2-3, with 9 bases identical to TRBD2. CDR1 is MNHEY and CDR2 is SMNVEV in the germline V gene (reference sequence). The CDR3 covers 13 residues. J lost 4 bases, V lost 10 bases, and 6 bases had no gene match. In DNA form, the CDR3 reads TGTGCCACGACGGGACTAGCCCCAGATACGCAGTATTTT. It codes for CATTGLAPDTQYF.

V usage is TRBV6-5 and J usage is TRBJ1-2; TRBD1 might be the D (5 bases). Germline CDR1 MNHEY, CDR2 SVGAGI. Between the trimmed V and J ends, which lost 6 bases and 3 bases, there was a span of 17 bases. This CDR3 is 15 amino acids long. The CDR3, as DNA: TGTGCCAGCAGGTCTGAAACGAAAGGGGACTATGGCTACACCTTC. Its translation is CASRSETKGDYGYTF.

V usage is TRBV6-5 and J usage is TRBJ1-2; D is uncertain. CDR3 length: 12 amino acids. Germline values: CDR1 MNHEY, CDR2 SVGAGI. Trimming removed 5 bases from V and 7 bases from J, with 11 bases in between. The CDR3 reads CASSPTDPGYTF. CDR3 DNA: TGTGCCAGCAGTCCCACAGACCCTGGCTACACCTTC.

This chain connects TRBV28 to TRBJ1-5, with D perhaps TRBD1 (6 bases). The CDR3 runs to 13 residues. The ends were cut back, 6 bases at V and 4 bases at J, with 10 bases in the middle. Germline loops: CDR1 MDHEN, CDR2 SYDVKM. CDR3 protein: CASRDSSNQPQHF. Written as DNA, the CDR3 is TGTGCCAGCAGGGACAGTTCAAATCAGCCCCAGCATTTT.

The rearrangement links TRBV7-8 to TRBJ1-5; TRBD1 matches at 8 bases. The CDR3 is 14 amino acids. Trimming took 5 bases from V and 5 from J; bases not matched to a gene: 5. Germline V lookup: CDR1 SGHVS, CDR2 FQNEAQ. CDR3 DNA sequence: TGTGCCAGCAGCGCGAACAGGGGGGATCAGCCCCAGCATTTT. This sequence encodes CASSANRGDQPQHF.

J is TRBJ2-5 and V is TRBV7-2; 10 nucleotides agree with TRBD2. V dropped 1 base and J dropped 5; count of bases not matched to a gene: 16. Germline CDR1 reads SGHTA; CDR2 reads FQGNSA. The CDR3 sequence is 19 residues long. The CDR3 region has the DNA TGTGCCAGCAGCTTAGTTCCCCTCCCTAGCGGGGGTGCCAGGGAGACCCAGTACTTC. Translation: CASSLVPLPSGGARETQYF.

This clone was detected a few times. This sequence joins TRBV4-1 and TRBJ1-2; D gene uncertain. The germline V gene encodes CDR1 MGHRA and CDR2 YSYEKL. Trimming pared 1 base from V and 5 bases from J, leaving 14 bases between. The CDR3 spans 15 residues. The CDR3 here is CASSQVVLSPYGYTF. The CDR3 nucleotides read TGCGCCAGCAGCCAAGTAGTCTTGAGTCCTTATGGCTACACCTTC.

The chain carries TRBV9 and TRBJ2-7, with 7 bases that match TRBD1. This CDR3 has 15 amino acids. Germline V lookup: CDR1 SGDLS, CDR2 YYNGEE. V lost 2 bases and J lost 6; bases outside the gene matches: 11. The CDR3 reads CASSVRWQGVSEQYF. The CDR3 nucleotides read TGTGCCAGCAGCGTCCGTTGGCAGGGGGTCTCCGAGCAGTACTTC.